These 19 T cell receptor beta chains were all obtained from the same sample, sequenced in a study of shared clonotypes between healthy human individuals. Naive CD8 cells lacked CD45RO, underwent positive selection for CCR7 and left out terminally differentiated effector memory CD45RA+ cells. Measured with immunoSEQ multiplex PCR; TCRdb has only the in-frame clones, and not every one. The data show roughly 570,000 clones, 95% to 98% seen once. Sequencing was performed on naive CD8+ T cells sorted from blood. The receptors come from a man aged 25-45 years in good health.

This sequence joins TRBV6-5 and TRBJ1-2; D unclear. V was clipped by 6 bases and J by 3 bases, with 14 bases between them. The CDR3 loop spans 14 amino acids. Germline loops: CDR1 MNHEY, CDR2 SVGAGI. The CDR3 coding sequence is TGTGCCAGCAGCACGGGATATCGGGACTATGGCTACACCTTC. This encodes CASSTGYRDYGYTF.

The chain is built from TRBV27 and TRBJ1-5, with a possible D match to TRBD1 (5 bases). CDR3 length equals 14 residues. CDR1 is MNHEY, CDR2 SMNVEV, per germline (reference sequence). V was clipped by 3 bases and J by 6 bases, with 12 bases between them. The CDR3 sequence is CASSFTGGGQPQHF. The CDR3 bases are TGTGCCAGCAGTTTTACGGGGGGGGGTCAGCCCCAGCATTTT.

This chain links TRBV5-4 with TRBJ2-7, with TRBD1 matching 10 bases. CDR1 and CDR2 (germline): SGHNT, YYREEE (reference sequence). The CDR3 totals 15 residues. The V gene end was trimmed by 5 bases and the J gene end by 1 base; junction bases not matched to a gene: 6. The CDR3 reads CASSWGQGLSYEQYF. The DNA of the CDR3 is TGTGCCAGCAGTTGGGGACAGGGGTTGTCCTACGAGCAGTACTTC.

V and J are TRBV28 and TRBJ2-3, with 10 bases lining up with TRBD1. Germline CDR1 and CDR2: MDHEN and SYDVKM. V dropped 4 bases and J dropped 2; count of bases not matched to a gene: 6. CDR3 size: 16 residues. The CDR3: CASSSPGQGLTDTQYF. CDR3 DNA: TGTGCCAGCAGTTCCCCGGGACAGGGGCTCACAGATACGCAGTATTTT. The whole variable domain, filled in from reference TRBV28 and TRBJ2-3, reads DVKVTQSSRYLVKRTGEKVFLECVQDMDHENMFWYRQDPGLGLRLIYFSYDVKMKEKGDIPEGYSVSREKKERFSLILESASTNQTSMYLCASSSPGQGLTDTQYFGPGTRLTVL.

V usage is TRBV6-5 and J usage is TRBJ1-1, with D maybe TRBD1 (5 bases). This CDR3 has 14 residues. The germline V gene has CDR1 MNHEY and CDR2 SVGAGI. V lost 2 bases to trimming and J lost 1 base, with 8 bases between them. CDR3 in DNA: TGTGCCAGCAGTTACGGGGCAGCGAACACTGAAGCTTTCTTT. It is translated as CASSYGAANTEAFF.

The CDR3 DNA follows: TGTGCCAGCAGTCCCTTGGGCGGCACAGATACGCAGTATTTT. It encodes CASSPLGGTDTQYF. This chain links TRBV7-8 with TRBJ2-3; D remains ambiguous. Trimming shortened V by 6 bases and J by 1 base, and 11 bases separated the two germline ends. Germline lookup yields CDR1 SGHVS and CDR2 FQNEAQ. The CDR3 has 14 residues.

The chain employs TRBV29-1 and TRBJ2-1; no firm D call. The CDR3 contains 11 residues. In germline, CDR1 is SQVTM, CDR2 ANQGSEA. The V end lost 6 bases, the J end lost 6 bases, and 9 bases lay between the germline ends. This CDR3 reads CSVDGSNEQFF. The CDR3 DNA follows: TGCAGCGTGGATGGGTCCAATGAGCAGTTCTTC.

This clone was recorded only once. The V and J genes are TRBV28 and TRBJ2-7; D may be TRBD1 (6 bases). V was trimmed by 3 bases and J by 2 bases, leaving 14 bases between them. The CDR3 consists of 15 residues. CDR1 and CDR2 from the germline V gene are MDHEN and SYDVKM. The CDR3 region is CASSFPTGYPYEQYF. The DNA for the CDR3 is TGTGCCAGCAGTTTCCCTACAGGGTATCCCTACGAGCAGTACTTC. Drawing the rest from reference TRBV28 and TRBJ2-7, the complete variable domain is DVKVTQSSRYLVKRTGEKVFLECVQDMDHENMFWYRQDPGLGLRLIYFSYDVKMKEKGDIPEGYSVSREKKERFSLILESASTNQTSMYLCASSFPTGYPYEQYFGPGTRLTVT.

The CDR3 nucleotides are TGTGCCAGCAGTTTAGGGAGGACAGGGAGGGGCTACGAGCAGTACTTC. Translated, it gives CASSLGRTGRGYEQYF. This sequence joins TRBV28 and TRBJ2-7, with D perhaps matching TRBD1 (8 bases). The V and J ends lost 2 bases and 3 bases respectively, with 17 bases between them. CDR3 length: 16 amino acids. CDR1 is MDHEN and CDR2 is SYDVKM in the germline V gene.

This clone came up once. The chain recombines TRBV2 with TRBJ2-7; 12 nucleotides line up with TRBD2. CDR1 is SNHLY and CDR2 is FYNNEI in the germline V gene. V gave up 8 bases and J gave up 4 bases; unmatched junction bases: 6. This CDR3 contains 14 residues. CDR3 coding DNA: TGTGCCAGCTGTTGGACTAGCGGGATTTACGAGCAGTACTTC. Residues: CASCWTSGIYEQYF.

This chain links TRBV19 with TRBJ2-2; 13 bases agree with TRBD2. The V gene end was trimmed by 0 bases and the J gene end by 2 bases; junction bases not matched to a gene: 6. CDR1 and CDR2 from the germline V gene are LNHDA and SQIVND (reference sequence). This CDR3 has 19 amino acids. The CDR3 loop is CASSIDSRTSGRNTGELFF. The CDR3 bases are TGTGCCAGTAGTATAGATTCTCGGACTAGCGGGAGAAACACCGGGGAGCTGTTTTTT.

V and J are TRBV5-1 and TRBJ2-7, with D perhaps matching TRBD1 (7 bases). This CDR3 is built from 14 residues. The germline V gene encodes CDR1 SGHRS and CDR2 YFSETQ. The V end was cut by 5 bases, the J end by 3 bases, with 15 bases between. CDR3 protein: CASRPEGAIYEQYF. The CDR3 coding sequence is TGCGCCAGCAGACCGGAGGGGGCCATCTACGAGCAGTACTTC.

This chain joins TRBV27 and TRBJ2-1; TRBD1 aligns across 9 bases. V was pared by 3 bases and J by 6 bases, with 3 bases of the junction left unmatched. The CDR3 covers 14 residues. Germline-derived CDR1 and CDR2 are MNHEY and SMNVEV (reference sequence). Written as DNA, the CDR3 is TGTGCCAGCAGTTTGGGGACAGGGCGCAATGAGCAGTTCTTC. Amino acids: CASSLGTGRNEQFF.

This sequence joins TRBV5-6 and TRBJ2-6, with D possibly being TRBD2 (7 bases). V lost 4 bases and J 12 bases, leaving 14 bases between the germline ends. From germline, CDR1 is SGHDT and CDR2 YYEEEE. The length of the CDR3 is 13 residues. CDR3 bases: TGTGCCAGCAGCACATGGGGGGGCAGCGTCCTGACTTTC. This translates into CASSTWGGSVLTF.

The genes are TRBV5-5 and TRBJ2-1; 7 nucleotides agree with TRBD2. The V and J ends lost 3 bases and 9 bases, in that order; junction bases with no gene match: 6. Germline CDR1 and CDR2: SGHKS and YYEKEE (reference sequence). The CDR3 length is 13 residues. This CDR3 reads CASSWDYLPEQFF. The CDR3, as DNA: TGTGCCAGCAGCTGGGACTATTTGCCTGAGCAGTTCTTC.

The CDR3 protein is CASSRDRGYEQYF. The DNA for the CDR3 is TGTGCCAGCAGCCGGGACAGGGGCTACGAGCAGTACTTC. V and J are TRBV5-6 and TRBJ2-7, with 10 nucleotides matching TRBD1. Per germline, CDR1 SGHDT and CDR2 YYEEEE. CDR3 length equals 13 residues. V was clipped by 4 bases and J by 3 bases; unmatched bases: 1.

The chain recombines TRBV4-1 with TRBJ2-7; TRBD2 matches at 9 bases. CDR3 length: 16 residues. Germline V CDR1 and CDR2: MGHRA, YSYEKL. The junction had 9 bases not matched to a gene; V was cut back by 4 bases and J by 2 bases. CDR3 nucleotide sequence: TGCGCCAGCAGCCCGTTGGGACTAGCAGAAACCTACGAGCAGTACTTC. The encoded protein is CASSPLGLAETYEQYF.

This chain links TRBV10-3 with TRBJ2-1, with no clear D. With 0 bases removed from V and 11 bases from J, the gap between germline ends came to 8 bases. The CDR3 is 12 amino acids. The germline gives CDR1 ENHRY, CDR2 SYGVKD. For the CDR3, the DNA is TGTGCCATCAGTGAGTCGACGGATCAGCAGTTCTTC. Its protein is CAISESTDQQFF.

On this clone: The germline gene is not matched at one end of the junction; a read error may be the cause. V usage is TRBV29-1 and J usage is TRBJ1-2; D is unclear. The CDR3 is made up of 10 amino acids. Germline V lookup: CDR1 SQVTM, CDR2 ANQGSEA. The CDR3 DNA sequence: TGCAGCGTTGAACAGGAAACGCCTTTCTTC. Amino acid sequence: CSVEQETPFF.